This T cell receptor beta chain was found in a study of blood T cell repertoires in COVID-19. On the study more broadly: Donors in the United States, Italy and Spain gave samples during acute or convalescent COVID-19.

Source study methods: Reference gene primers were amplified, and this amplification served to estimate nucleated cell counts. The protocol was immunoSEQ multiplex PCR, while the TCRdb copy is restricted to in-frame clones and leaves out a portion. For V, J and clone size, that table is used; D and trimming come from the DNA. Of some 300,000 clones listed, 90% were seen once; the top ten hold 3.5% to 5%. All enrollees were about 18 to 95 years old and from around 25 US areas. Cohort assignment relied on participant-reported clinical history. V gave up 4 bases and J gave up 2 bases, with 12 bases separating them. The CDR3 length is 14 residues. Germline CDR1 and CDR2: MDHEN and SYDVKM.

The chain uses TRBV28 and TRBJ2-7; the D is unclear. The sequence was collected from a woman aged 18-29 years with acute COVID-19. Specimen: PBMCs or T cells enriched from blood (not recorded which). CDR3 nucleotides: TGTGCCAGCAGTTCACCTACCTCCCCCTACGAGCAGTACTTC. Translated, it gives CASSSPTSPYEQYF.